The 8 T cell receptor beta chains given below trace back to one sample, sequenced in a study of radiotherapy plus CTLA-4 blockade in lung cancer (dated by TCRdb to the late 2010s). Library creation used the immunoSEQ multiplex PCR assay. TCRdb provides this immuneACCESS table in a form limited to in-frame rearrangements. Some clones are lacking; in checked studies, under half of them reflect an unresolved V gene, and why the rest are absent is not known. This sample lists around 41,000 clones; roughly 64% were detected once. The top ten constitute 20% to 25% of the sample. The sample consisted of peripheral blood, taken from a patient treated with radiotherapy plus ipilimumab. The receptors shown here come from a human donor with non-small cell lung cancer who had a partial response to radiotherapy plus ipilimumab.

The chain has TRBV7-9 and TRBJ2-5; 7 positions match TRBD1. CDR1 SEHNR and CDR2 FQNEAQ come from the germline V gene (reference sequence). J was trimmed by 3 bases and V by 6 bases; bases with no gene match: 7. The CDR3 extends over 14 amino acids. This CDR3 is CASSFGTDKETQYF. As DNA, the CDR3 is TGTGCCAGCAGTTTCGGGACAGACAAAGAGACCCAGTACTTC.

V and J are TRBV6-5 and TRBJ1-1; D may be TRBD1 (5 bases). The CDR3 loop spans 14 amino acids. The V and J ends lost 6 bases and 1 base respectively, with 12 bases between them. In germline, CDR1 is MNHEY, CDR2 SVGAGI. CDR3 amino acids: CASSPQGANTEAFF. CDR3 nucleotides: TGTGCCAGCAGCCCTCAAGGGGCGAACACTGAAGCTTTCTTT.

In this sample, this clone turned up a few times. This rearrangement joins TRBV28 to TRBJ2-2; D perhaps matches TRBD2 (6 bases). Germline loops: CDR1 MDHEN, CDR2 SYDVKM. The CDR3 runs 14 residues. V lost 9 bases, J lost 5 bases, and 16 bases lay in between. The CDR3 DNA reads as TGTGCCAGTGCTCTCGGGACTCTAACCGGGGAGCTGTTTTTT. Protein: CASALGTLTGELFF.

This clone was seen only a few times. The gene calls are TRBV9 and TRBJ1-6; TRBD1 agrees at 7 bases. CDR3 length: 13 amino acids. Germline CDR1 and CDR2: SGDLS and YYNGEE. The trim removed 1 base at V and 19 bases at J, leaving 11 bases unmatched. The CDR3 DNA follows: TGTGCCAGCAGCGTAACCGAGACAGGGCCCGTACACTTT. This codes for CASSVTETGPVHF.

The V gene is TRBV4-1, the J gene TRBJ1-1, with 7 nucleotides matching TRBD1. Germline assignment: CDR1 MGHRA and CDR2 YSYEKL. With V trimmed by 2 bases and J by 4 bases, 4 bases remained unmatched. The CDR3 is 14 residues long. The CDR3 reads CASSQLRDSTEAFF. The CDR3 DNA is TGCGCCAGCAGCCAACTCCGGGACAGCACTGAAGCTTTCTTT.

The CDR3 sequence: CASSERGGTPLQGLNTQYF. The CDR3 nucleotides read TGTGCCAGCAGCGAGAGGGGAGGGACTCCCCTGCAAGGGCTAAATACGCAGTATTTT. The rearrangement joins TRBV9 to TRBJ2-3, with 7 bases lining up with TRBD2. This CDR3 is 19 amino acids long. Germline trimming cut 3 bases from V and 7 bases from J; bases unmatched to any gene: 23. The germline CDR1 and CDR2 sequences are SGDLS and YYNGEE.

This clone has only a few counts. Mismatch with germline at one junction end may stem from a read error. The chain has TRBV6-5 and TRBJ1-4; 8 bases fit TRBD1. CDR1 and CDR2 (germline): MNHEY, SVGAGI. The CDR3 has 14 residues. CDR3 sequence: CASNYRGTGEKLFF. CDR3 coding DNA: TGTGCCAGCAATTACAGGGGGACGGGGGAAAAACTGTTTTTT.

The chain couples TRBV7-9 to TRBJ2-7; D might be TRBD2 (6 bases). CDR1 is SEHNR, CDR2 FQNEAQ, per germline (reference sequence). The CDR3 spans 13 residues. Trimming shortened V by 8 bases and J by 6 bases, and 17 bases separated the two germline ends. CDR3 coding DNA: TGTGCCAGCGGATCAGCGTACGGGAGCGAGCAGTACTTC. Amino acids: CASGSAYGSEQYF.